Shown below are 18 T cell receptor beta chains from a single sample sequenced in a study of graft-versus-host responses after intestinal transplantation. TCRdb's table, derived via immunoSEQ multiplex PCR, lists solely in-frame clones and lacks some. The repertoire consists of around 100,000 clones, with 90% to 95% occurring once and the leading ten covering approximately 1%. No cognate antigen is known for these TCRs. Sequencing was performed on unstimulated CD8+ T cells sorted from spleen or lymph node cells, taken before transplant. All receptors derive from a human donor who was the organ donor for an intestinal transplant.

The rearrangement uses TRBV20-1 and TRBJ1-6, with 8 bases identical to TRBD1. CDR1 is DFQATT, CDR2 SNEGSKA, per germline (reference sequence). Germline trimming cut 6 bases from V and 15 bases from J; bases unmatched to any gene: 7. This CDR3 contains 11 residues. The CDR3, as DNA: TGCAGTGCAGCAGGGGGCAAACACCTCCACTTT. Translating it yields CSAAGGKHLHF.

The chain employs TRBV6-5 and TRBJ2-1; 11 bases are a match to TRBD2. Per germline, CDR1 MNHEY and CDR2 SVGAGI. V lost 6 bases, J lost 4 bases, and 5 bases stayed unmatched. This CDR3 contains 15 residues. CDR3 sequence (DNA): TGTGCCAGCAGGGTAGCGGGAGGGGGGTACAATGAGCAGTTCTTC. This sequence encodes CASRVAGGGYNEQFF.

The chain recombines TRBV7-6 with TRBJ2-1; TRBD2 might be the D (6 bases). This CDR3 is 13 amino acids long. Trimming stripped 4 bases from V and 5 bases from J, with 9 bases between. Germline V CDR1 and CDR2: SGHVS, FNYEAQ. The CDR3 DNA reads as TGTGCCAGCAGCTCGGGACTTAACAATGAGCAGTTCTTC. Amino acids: CASSSGLNNEQFF.

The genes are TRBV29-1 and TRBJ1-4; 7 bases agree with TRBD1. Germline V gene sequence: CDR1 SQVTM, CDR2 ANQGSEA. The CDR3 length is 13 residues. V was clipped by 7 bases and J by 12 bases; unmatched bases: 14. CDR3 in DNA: TGCAGCGCCATAAAGGACAGGCGGGGAGAACTGTTTTTT. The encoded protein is CSAIKDRRGELFF.

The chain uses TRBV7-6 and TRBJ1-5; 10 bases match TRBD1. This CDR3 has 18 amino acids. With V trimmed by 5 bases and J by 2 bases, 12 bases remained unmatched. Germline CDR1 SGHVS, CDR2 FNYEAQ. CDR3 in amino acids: CASSVDRGDLKGNQPQHF. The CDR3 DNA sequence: TGTGCCAGCAGCGTGGACAGGGGGGACCTGAAAGGCAATCAGCCCCAGCATTTT.

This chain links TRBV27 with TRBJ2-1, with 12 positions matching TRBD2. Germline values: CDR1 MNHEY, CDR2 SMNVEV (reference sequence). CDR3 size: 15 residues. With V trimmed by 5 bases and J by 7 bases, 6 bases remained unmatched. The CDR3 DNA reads TGTGCCAGCAGTCCTCGACTAGCGGGAGATAATGAGCAGTTCTTC. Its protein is CASSPRLAGDNEQFF.

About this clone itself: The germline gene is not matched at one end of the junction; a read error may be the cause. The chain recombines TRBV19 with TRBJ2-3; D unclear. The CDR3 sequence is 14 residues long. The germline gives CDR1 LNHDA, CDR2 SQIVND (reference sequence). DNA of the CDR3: TGTGCCAGTAGTCTAGACCCCTACACAGATACGCAGTATTTT. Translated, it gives CASSLDPYTDTQYF.

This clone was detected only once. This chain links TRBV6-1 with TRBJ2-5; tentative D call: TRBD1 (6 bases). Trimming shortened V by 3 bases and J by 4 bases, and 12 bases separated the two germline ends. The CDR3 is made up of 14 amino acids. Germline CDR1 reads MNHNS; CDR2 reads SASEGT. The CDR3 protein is CASSDRIRGETQYF. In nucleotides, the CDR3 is TGTGCCAGCAGTGACCGTATCAGGGGAGAGACCCAGTACTTC.

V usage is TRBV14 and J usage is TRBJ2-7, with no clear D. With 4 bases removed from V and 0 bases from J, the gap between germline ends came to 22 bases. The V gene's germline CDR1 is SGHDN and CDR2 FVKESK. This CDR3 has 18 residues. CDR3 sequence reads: CASSPHKRSARSSYEQYF. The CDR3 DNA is TGTGCCAGCAGCCCCCACAAACGGTCCGCCAGGAGCTCCTACGAGCAGTACTTC.

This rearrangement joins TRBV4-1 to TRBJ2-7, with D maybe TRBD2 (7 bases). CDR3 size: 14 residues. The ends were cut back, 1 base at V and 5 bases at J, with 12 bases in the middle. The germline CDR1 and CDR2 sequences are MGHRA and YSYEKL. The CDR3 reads CASSQVGGGDEQYF. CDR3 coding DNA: TGCGCCAGCAGCCAAGTGGGAGGGGGAGACGAGCAGTACTTC.

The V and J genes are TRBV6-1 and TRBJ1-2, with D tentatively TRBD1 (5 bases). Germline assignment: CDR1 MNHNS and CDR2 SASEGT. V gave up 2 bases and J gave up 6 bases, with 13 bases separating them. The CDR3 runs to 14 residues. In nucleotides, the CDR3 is TGTGCCAGCAGTGAATGGAAGGGGAGGGATGGCTACACCTTC. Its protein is CASSEWKGRDGYTF.

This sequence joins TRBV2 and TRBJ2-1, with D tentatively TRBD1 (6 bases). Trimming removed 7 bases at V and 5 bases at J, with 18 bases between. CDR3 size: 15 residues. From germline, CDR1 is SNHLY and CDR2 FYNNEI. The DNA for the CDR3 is TGTGCCAGCAAAAGCCAGGGGTCTTATAACAATGAGCAGTTCTTC. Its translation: CASKSQGSYNNEQFF.

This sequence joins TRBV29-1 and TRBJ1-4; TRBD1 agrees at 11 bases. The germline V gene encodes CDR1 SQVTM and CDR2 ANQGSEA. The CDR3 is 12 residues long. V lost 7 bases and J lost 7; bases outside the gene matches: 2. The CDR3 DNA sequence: TGCAGCGCAGGACAGGGGGCTGAAAAACTGTTTTTT. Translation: CSAGQGAEKLFF.

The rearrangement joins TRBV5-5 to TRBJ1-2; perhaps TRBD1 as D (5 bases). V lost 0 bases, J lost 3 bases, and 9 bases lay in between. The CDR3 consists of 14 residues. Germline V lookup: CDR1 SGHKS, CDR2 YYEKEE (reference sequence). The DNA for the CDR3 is TGTGCCAGCAGCTTGGGACAGTTCTACTATGGCTACACCTTC. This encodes CASSLGQFYYGYTF.

The CDR3 bases are TGTGCCAGCAGCTTACTAGCGGGAGGCGGCAATGAGCAGTTCTTC. This encodes CASSLLAGGGNEQFF. The chain couples TRBV13 to TRBJ2-1, with TRBD2 matching 11 bases. Germline trimming cut 2 bases from V and 6 bases from J; bases unmatched to any gene: 3. Germline V CDR1 and CDR2: PRHDT, FYEKMQ (reference sequence). The CDR3 extends over 15 amino acids.

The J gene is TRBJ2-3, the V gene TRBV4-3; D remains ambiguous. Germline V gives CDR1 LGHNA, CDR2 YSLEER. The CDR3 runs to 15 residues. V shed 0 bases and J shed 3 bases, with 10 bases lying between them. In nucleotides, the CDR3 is TGCGCCAGCAGCCAAGATGGGCTCAATACAGATACGCAGTATTTT. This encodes CASSQDGLNTDTQYF.

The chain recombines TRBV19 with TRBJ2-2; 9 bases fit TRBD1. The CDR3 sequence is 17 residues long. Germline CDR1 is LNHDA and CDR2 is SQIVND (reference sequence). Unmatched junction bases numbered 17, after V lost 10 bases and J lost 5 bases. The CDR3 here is CATNPSRGQGGTGELFF. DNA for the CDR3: TGTGCCACCAACCCCTCCAGGGGACAGGGCGGGACCGGGGAGCTGTTTTTT.

The CDR3 loop reads CASSLDRNTEAFF. The CDR3 region has the DNA TGCGCCAGCAGCTTGGACAGGAACACTGAAGCTTTCTTT. The chain combines TRBV5-1 with TRBJ1-1; the D is unclear. CDR3 size: 13 residues. V was shortened by 0 bases and J by 1 base, with 4 bases between the two germline ends. Germline values: CDR1 SGHRS, CDR2 YFSETQ.